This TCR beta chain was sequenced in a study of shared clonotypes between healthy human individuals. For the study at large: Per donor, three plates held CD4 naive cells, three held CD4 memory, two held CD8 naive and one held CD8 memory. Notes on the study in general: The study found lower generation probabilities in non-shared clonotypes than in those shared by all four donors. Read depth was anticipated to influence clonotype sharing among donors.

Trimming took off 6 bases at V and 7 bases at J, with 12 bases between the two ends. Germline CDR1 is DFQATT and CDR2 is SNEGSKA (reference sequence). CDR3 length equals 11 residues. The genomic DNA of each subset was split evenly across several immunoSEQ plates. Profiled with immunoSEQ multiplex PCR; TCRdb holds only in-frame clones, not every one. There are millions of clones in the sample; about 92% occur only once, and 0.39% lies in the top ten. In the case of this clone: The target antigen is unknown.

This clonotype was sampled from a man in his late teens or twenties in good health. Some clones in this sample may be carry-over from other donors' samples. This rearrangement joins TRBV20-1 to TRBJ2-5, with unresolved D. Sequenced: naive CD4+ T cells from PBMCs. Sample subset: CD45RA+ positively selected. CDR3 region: CSASLLGTQYF. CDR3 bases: TGCAGTGCAAGCCTACTGGGGACCCAGTACTTC.